These T cell receptor beta chains were read from a single sample in a study of technical replicates of blood from a handful of donors. Only in-frame clones appear in the TCRdb table, and some are missing; sequencing was by immunoSEQ multiplex PCR. The sample carries over 90,000 clones, approximately 96% recorded once. The source material was T cells isolated from PBMCs. The receptors shown here come from a human donor in good health. The CDR3 runs from the conserved cysteine through the conserved F or W. The order of the fields is J gene, clone size, V gene, D gene, CDR3 length, CDR3 DNA, CDR3 protein. The D gene is left open where the match is weak. Rows give clone size only sometimes, using once, few, many, or a class for an expanded clone.

J gene: TRBJ2-3
clone size: once
V gene: TRBV5-4
D gene: TRBD2
CDR3 length: 16
CDR3 DNA: TGTGCCAGCAGCTTGGAGAGCGGGAGGGCCTGGGATACGCAGTATTTT
CDR3 protein: CASSLESGRAWDTQYF

J gene: TRBJ2-7
clone size: .
V gene: TRBV14
D gene: .
CDR3 length: 14
CDR3 DNA: TGTGCCAGCAGCCTATGGGGGGTTCAGGACGAGCAGTACTTC
CDR3 protein: CASSLWGVQDEQYF

J gene: TRBJ1-4
clone size: .
V gene: TRBV2
D gene: .
CDR3 length: 15
CDR3 DNA: TGTGCCAGCAGCGAAGTGGGGCTGAATAATGAAAAACTGTTTTTT
CDR3 protein: CASSEVGLNNEKLFF

J gene: TRBJ2-1
clone size: once
V gene: TRBV4-2
D gene: TRBD2
CDR3 length: 17
CDR3 DNA: TGTGCCAGCAGCCACCCCGGGACTAGCTTCCCCCACAATGAGCAGTTCTTC
CDR3 protein: CASSHPGTSFPHNEQFF

J gene: TRBJ2-7
clone size: .
V gene: TRBV28
D gene: .
CDR3 length: 10
CDR3 DNA: TGTGCCAGCACAGGGTCCGAGCAGTACTTC
CDR3 protein: CASTGSEQYF

J gene: TRBJ2-2
clone size: .
V gene: TRBV30
D gene: .
CDR3 length: 15
CDR3 DNA: TGTGCCTGGAGTGTTGATGGCGGCGGCACCGGGGAGCTGTTTTTT
CDR3 protein: CAWSVDGGGTGELFF

J gene: TRBJ1-2
clone size: .
V gene: TRBV9
D gene: .
CDR3 length: 15
CDR3 DNA: TGTGCCAGCAGCAGACTAGACATCCCAAACTATGGCTACACCTTC
CDR3 protein: CASSRLDIPNYGYTF

J gene: TRBJ2-5
clone size: .
V gene: TRBV19
D gene: .
CDR3 length: 13
CDR3 DNA: TGTGCCAGTAGTATCTCGGTAGCAGAGACCCAGTACTTC
CDR3 protein: CASSISVAETQYF

J gene: TRBJ2-7
clone size: once
V gene: TRBV7-8
D gene: .
CDR3 length: 14
CDR3 DNA: TGTGCCAGCAGCTTAGGGGGACTGGCCTACGAGCAGTACTTC
CDR3 protein: CASSLGGLAYEQYF

J gene: TRBJ2-1
clone size: .
V gene: TRBV29-1
D gene: TRBD2
CDR3 length: 12
CDR3 DNA: TGCAGCGTTGAGCCGGGAGGAGATGAGCAGTTCTTC
CDR3 protein: CSVEPGGDEQFF

J gene: TRBJ2-7
clone size: few
V gene: TRBV6-6
D gene: TRBD1
CDR3 length: 14
CDR3 DNA: TGTGCCAGCAGTTACACCGGACAGGGCAACGAGCAGTACTTC
CDR3 protein: CASSYTGQGNEQYF

J gene: TRBJ2-1
clone size: .
V gene: TRBV4-3
D gene: TRBD2
CDR3 length: 16
CDR3 DNA: TGCGCCAGCAGCCGGGTTTGGGCGGGAGGGTCCAATGAGCAGTTCTTC
CDR3 protein: CASSRVWAGGSNEQFF

J gene: TRBJ2-1
clone size: .
V gene: TRBV5-4
D gene: TRBD2
CDR3 length: 14
CDR3 DNA: TGTGCCAGCAGCTTGGAAGCGGGAGGGGGTGAGCAGTTCTTC
CDR3 protein: CASSLEAGGGEQFF

J gene: TRBJ2-1
clone size: .
V gene: TRBV5-3
D gene: .
CDR3 length: 15
CDR3 DNA: TGTGCCAGACACTGTAGCGGCCCTTGTGTCAATGAGCAGTTCTTC
CDR3 protein: CARHCSGPCVNEQFF

J gene: TRBJ1-5
clone size: .
V gene: TRBV19
D gene: .
CDR3 length: 14
CDR3 DNA: TGTGCCAGTACCCGAATGAATGTCGGTCAGCCCCAGCATTTT
CDR3 protein: CASTRMNVGQPQHF

J gene: TRBJ1-4
clone size: .
V gene: TRBV28
D gene: TRBD1
CDR3 length: 15
CDR3 DNA: TGTGCCAGCAGCTCCCTGGACAGGGGACGAGAAAAACTGTTTTTT
CDR3 protein: CASSSLDRGREKLFF

J gene: TRBJ2-1
clone size: .
V gene: TRBV10-3
D gene: .
CDR3 length: 16
CDR3 DNA: TGTGCCATCAGTGAGTCGGGACTGAGCTCCTACAATGAGCAGTTCTTC
CDR3 protein: CAISESGLSSYNEQFF

J gene: TRBJ1-2
clone size: .
V gene: TRBV28
D gene: TRBD1
CDR3 length: 14
CDR3 DNA: TGTGCCAGCTCAAGACAGGGAGTAAACTATGGCTACACCTTC
CDR3 protein: CASSRQGVNYGYTF

J gene: TRBJ2-7
clone size: .
V gene: TRBV9
D gene: TRBD1
CDR3 length: 15
CDR3 DNA: TGTGCCAGCAGCTTAGGACAGGGGGCGCCCTACGAGCAGTACTTC
CDR3 protein: CASSLGQGAPYEQYF

J gene: TRBJ1-1
clone size: .
V gene: TRBV9
D gene: TRBD1
CDR3 length: 14
CDR3 DNA: TGTGCCAGCAGCGGGGACAGGGAAATCACTGAAGCTTTCTTT
CDR3 protein: CASSGDREITEAFF

J gene: TRBJ2-2
clone size: .
V gene: TRBV9
D gene: TRBD2
CDR3 length: 15
CDR3 DNA: TGTGCCAGCAGCCCTACTAGCGGACTAACCGGGGAGCTGTTTTTT
CDR3 protein: CASSPTSGLTGELFF

J gene: TRBJ1-1
clone size: few
V gene: TRBV30
D gene: TRBD1
CDR3 length: 14
CDR3 DNA: TGTGCCTACGACAGGGGAAAGGGAAGCACTGAAGCTTTCTTT
CDR3 protein: CAYDRGKGSTEAFF

J gene: TRBJ2-1
clone size: .
V gene: TRBV2
D gene: TRBD2
CDR3 length: 16
CDR3 DNA: TGTGCCAGCGGACGCCCATCACTAGCGGGCTCGGGTGAGCAGTTCTTC
CDR3 protein: CASGRPSLAGSGEQFF

J gene: TRBJ1-5
clone size: .
V gene: TRBV19
D gene: TRBD1
CDR3 length: 16
CDR3 DNA: TGTGCCGTAGGGTTCTGGACAGGTCGGGGCAATCAGCCCCAGCATTTT
CDR3 protein: CAVGFWTGRGNQPQHF

J gene: TRBJ2-5
clone size: .
V gene: TRBV9
D gene: TRBD2
CDR3 length: 17
CDR3 DNA: TGTGCCAGCAGCGTAGATCCTAGCGGCAACGTGGGAGAGACCCAGTACTTC
CDR3 protein: CASSVDPSGNVGETQYF

J gene: TRBJ1-2
clone size: .
V gene: TRBV6-5
D gene: .
CDR3 length: 14
CDR3 DNA: TGTGCCAGCAGCCCAGGGTTTATTGTCTATGGCTACACCTTC
CDR3 protein: CASSPGFIVYGYTF

J gene: TRBJ2-7
clone size: .
V gene: TRBV7-6
D gene: .
CDR3 length: 15
CDR3 DNA: TGTGCCAGCAGCCCGAGGACAGCAGGCCTCTACGAGCAGTACTTC
CDR3 protein: CASSPRTAGLYEQYF

J gene: TRBJ2-7
clone size: .
V gene: TRBV5-4
D gene: TRBD1
CDR3 length: 15
CDR3 DNA: TGTGCCAGCAGCTTATCGACAGGGGATTGGGACGAGCAGTACTTC
CDR3 protein: CASSLSTGDWDEQYF

J gene: TRBJ1-5
clone size: .
V gene: TRBV29-1
D gene: TRBD1
CDR3 length: 13
CDR3 DNA: TGCAGCGTAGACAGGGGAGAGGGTCAGCCCCAGCATTTT
CDR3 protein: CSVDRGEGQPQHF

J gene: TRBJ1-2
clone size: .
V gene: TRBV6-6
D gene: .
CDR3 length: 16
CDR3 DNA: TGTGCCAGCAGTTACTGGGTGGCAGGGTCTACCTATGGCTACACCTTC
CDR3 protein: CASSYWVAGSTYGYTF

J gene: TRBJ2-3
clone size: .
V gene: TRBV7-3
D gene: TRBD2
CDR3 length: 16
CDR3 DNA: TGTGCCAGCAGTTATGACACCGGGACTAGCGGAGATACGCAGTATTTT
CDR3 protein: CASSYDTGTSGDTQYF

J gene: TRBJ2-7
clone size: .
V gene: TRBV5-6
D gene: .
CDR3 length: 13
CDR3 DNA: TGTGCCAGCAGCCTGACATTATCCTACGAGCAGTACTTC
CDR3 protein: CASSLTLSYEQYF

J gene: TRBJ2-1
clone size: .
V gene: TRBV9
D gene: .
CDR3 length: 14
CDR3 DNA: TGTGCCAGCAGCGTAGCTCATAGAGACAATGAGCAGTTCTTC
CDR3 protein: CASSVAHRDNEQFF

J gene: TRBJ1-5
clone size: .
V gene: TRBV2
D gene: .
CDR3 length: 13
CDR3 DNA: TGTGCCAGTCAACAGGGTTGGGATCAGCCCCAGCATTTT
CDR3 protein: CASQQGWDQPQHF

J gene: TRBJ2-5
clone size: once
V gene: TRBV15
D gene: TRBD2
CDR3 length: 16
CDR3 DNA: TGTGCCACCAGTCCCGGGACTAGGGCCCTTGGGCAGACCCAGTACTTC
CDR3 protein: CATSPGTRALGQTQYF

J gene: TRBJ1-1
clone size: .
V gene: TRBV15
D gene: .
CDR3 length: 15
CDR3 DNA: TGTGCCACCAGCAGGTCTCGGTTTTTGAACACTGAAGCTTTCTTT
CDR3 protein: CATSRSRFLNTEAFF

J gene: TRBJ1-1
clone size: once
V gene: TRBV12-5
D gene: .
CDR3 length: 13
CDR3 DNA: TGTGCTAGTGGTCTGGACAGACACACTGAAGCTTTCTTT
CDR3 protein: CASGLDRHTEAFF

J gene: TRBJ2-7
clone size: .
V gene: TRBV13
D gene: .
CDR3 length: 15
CDR3 DNA: TGTGCCAGCAGCTGGAAAGACAGAGGTTTTTACGAGCAGTACTTC
CDR3 protein: CASSWKDRGFYEQYF

J gene: TRBJ2-2
clone size: .
V gene: TRBV30
D gene: .
CDR3 length: 13
CDR3 DNA: TGTGCCTGGAGCGGGACTTTCACCGGGGAGCTGTTTTTT
CDR3 protein: CAWSGTFTGELFF

J gene: TRBJ2-2
clone size: .
V gene: TRBV9
D gene: TRBD1
CDR3 length: 15
CDR3 DNA: TGTGCCAGCAGCCCCCAGAGGACAGGCTTCGGGGAGCTGTTTTTT
CDR3 protein: CASSPQRTGFGELFF

J gene: TRBJ2-1
clone size: .
V gene: TRBV5-1
D gene: TRBD2
CDR3 length: 16
CDR3 DNA: TGCGCCAGCAGCTCGACTAGCGGGAAAGCGGAAGGACTGCAGTTCTTC
CDR3 protein: CASSSTSGKAEGLQFF

J gene: TRBJ1-2
clone size: .
V gene: TRBV7-8
D gene: .
CDR3 length: 14
CDR3 DNA: TGTGCCAGCAGCGCGGACGGGAACAACTATGGCTACACCTTC
CDR3 protein: CASSADGNNYGYTF

J gene: TRBJ2-7
clone size: .
V gene: TRBV28
D gene: TRBD1
CDR3 length: 15
CDR3 DNA: TGTGCCAGCAGTTTAGGGACAGGGGCTCAAAGGGGGCAGTACTTC
CDR3 protein: CASSLGTGAQRGQYF

J gene: TRBJ2-1
clone size: .
V gene: TRBV29-1
D gene: .
CDR3 length: 13
CDR3 DNA: TGCAGCGTTTTAGCTACCGGGTACAATGAGCAGTTCTTC
CDR3 protein: CSVLATGYNEQFF

J gene: TRBJ1-2
clone size: .
V gene: TRBV28
D gene: .
CDR3 length: 13
CDR3 DNA: TGTGCCAGCAGTGCTGACAGAGCCCTGGGCTACACCTTC
CDR3 protein: CASSADRALGYTF

J gene: TRBJ2-3
clone size: .
V gene: TRBV2
D gene: .
CDR3 length: 13
CDR3 DNA: TGTGCCAGCATAAGGGAGCTCACAGATACGCAGTATTTT
CDR3 protein: CASIRELTDTQYF

J gene: TRBJ2-5
clone size: .
V gene: TRBV14
D gene: TRBD2
CDR3 length: 15
CDR3 DNA: TGTGCCAGCAGCCAGCGACTAGCGGGACAAGAGACCCAGTACTTC
CDR3 protein: CASSQRLAGQETQYF

J gene: TRBJ2-1
clone size: .
V gene: TRBV4-3
D gene: .
CDR3 length: 12
CDR3 DNA: TGCGCCAGCAGCCAAGATAGAACTGAGCAGTTCTTC
CDR3 protein: CASSQDRTEQFF

J gene: TRBJ2-1
clone size: .
V gene: TRBV6-4
D gene: TRBD1
CDR3 length: 14
CDR3 DNA: TGTGCCAGCAGTGACGGGACAGGGCTCAATGAGCAGTTCTTC
CDR3 protein: CASSDGTGLNEQFF

J gene: TRBJ2-7
clone size: .
V gene: TRBV7-2
D gene: .
CDR3 length: 11
CDR3 DNA: TGTGCCAGCAGCTTTTTCGACGAGCAGTACTTC
CDR3 protein: CASSFFDEQYF

J gene: TRBJ1-3
clone size: .
V gene: TRBV30
D gene: .
CDR3 length: 15
CDR3 DNA: TGTGCCTGGAGTGTCCCCAGGGTTTCTGGAAACACCATATATTTT
CDR3 protein: CAWSVPRVSGNTIYF

J gene: TRBJ2-4
clone size: .
V gene: TRBV4-2
D gene: TRBD1
CDR3 length: 17
CDR3 DNA: TGTGCCAGCAGCCCAGAAGACAGGGGGATCGCCAAAAACATTCAGTACTTC
CDR3 protein: CASSPEDRGIAKNIQYF

J gene: TRBJ2-1
clone size: .
V gene: TRBV27
D gene: TRBD1
CDR3 length: 14
CDR3 DNA: TGTGCCAGCAGTTTGAACAGGGGGTACAATGAGCAGTTCTTC
CDR3 protein: CASSLNRGYNEQFF

J gene: TRBJ1-1
clone size: .
V gene: TRBV16
D gene: .
CDR3 length: 14
CDR3 DNA: TGTGCCAGCAGCCATTACACAGGGAACACTGAAGCTTTCTTT
CDR3 protein: CASSHYTGNTEAFF

J gene: TRBJ1-5
clone size: once
V gene: TRBV5-1
D gene: .
CDR3 length: 14
CDR3 DNA: TGCGCCAGCAGCTTGGGTAGGGAGGATCAGCCCCAGCATTTT
CDR3 protein: CASSLGREDQPQHF

J gene: TRBJ2-1
clone size: .
V gene: TRBV4-3
D gene: .
CDR3 length: 15
CDR3 DNA: TGCGCCAGCAGCCACAGGGGGGTGGAATACAATGAGCAGTTCTTC
CDR3 protein: CASSHRGVEYNEQFF

J gene: TRBJ2-1
clone size: .
V gene: TRBV29-1
D gene: .
CDR3 length: 14
CDR3 DNA: TGCAGCGCTTTTATCAGAATTAAGTACAATGAGCAGTTCTTC
CDR3 protein: CSAFIRIKYNEQFF